A selection of T cell receptor beta chains follows, all from one sample in a study of shared clonotypes between healthy human individuals. Some clones are missing from TCRdb's copy, which holds only in-frame ones; the method was immunoSEQ multiplex PCR. Found here are fewer than 800,000 clones, roughly 94% of them singletons; the top ten hold roughly 22%. The sequencing input was naive CD8+ T cells sorted from blood. Source of these receptors: a man aged 30 to 39 in good health. CDR3s include the opening cysteine and the closing phenylalanine or tryptophan. A D gene is named only where the DNA matches it firmly.

j_call	v_call	d_call	cdr3_aa
TRBJ1-4	TRBV4-3	NA	CASSQASNNEKLFF
TRBJ2-1	TRBV10-2	NA	CASSESVWEQFF
TRBJ2-1	TRBV5-6	NA	CASSLSSEQFF
TRBJ1-1	TRBV30	NA	CAQGAGKGNTEAFF
TRBJ1-5	TRBV11-2	NA	CASSLSPASNQPQHF
TRBJ2-1	TRBV15	TRBD2	CATSREAGATMREQFF
TRBJ2-1	TRBV28	TRBD1	CASSSGQGQRNEQFF
TRBJ2-2	TRBV29-1	TRBD2	CSVGTLAGLNTGELFF
TRBJ1-2	TRBV5-4	NA	CASSLGAGSSDYGYTF
TRBJ2-1	TRBV6-1	NA	CASSDHSRLHNEQFF
TRBJ2-7	TRBV7-8	TRBD1	CASRLTGTGNEQYF
TRBJ2-7	TRBV7-6	TRBD1	CASSDPGTGYEQYF
TRBJ2-7	TRBV11-2	TRBD1	CASSRSGTGMGEQYF
TRBJ2-7	TRBV19	TRBD2	CASSRILAGDHEQYF
TRBJ2-3	TRBV6-6	NA	CASSFSREHDTQYF
TRBJ2-7	TRBV7-9	TRBD2	CASSFHSGRPSFEQYF
TRBJ2-7	TRBV7-6	TRBD1	CASSFAGQDYEQYF
TRBJ2-3	TRBV9	TRBD2	CASSVGASGIASTDTQYF
TRBJ2-3	TRBV7-9	NA	CASSFPVRDLTDTQYF
TRBJ2-7	TRBV4-1	TRBD1	CASSQEGQGYEQYF
TRBJ1-2	TRBV28	NA	CASSLPQQGSGLNYGYTF
TRBJ2-7	TRBV7-9	TRBD2	CASSWGTSGPTYEQYF
TRBJ2-7	TRBV14	TRBD2	CASSQGLAGFIYEQYF
TRBJ2-1	TRBV30	TRBD2	CAWRGLAVAEQFF
TRBJ2-1	TRBV11-2	NA	CASSIGATRNEQFF
TRBJ2-3	TRBV28	TRBD2	CASSLRTSGSIDTQYF
TRBJ2-7	TRBV6-1	NA	CASGVEQYF
TRBJ2-1	TRBV18	TRBD2	CASSPPGTSGYNEQFF
TRBJ2-1	TRBV28	TRBD2	CASPPGLAGIPTYNEQFF
TRBJ2-1	TRBV30	NA	CAWRGDPTHTGEQFF
TRBJ2-3	TRBV6-1	NA	CASRQATTDTQYF
TRBJ2-2	TRBV5-1	TRBD2	CASSRTSGSTGELFF
TRBJ1-2	TRBV19	NA	CASRPRWGTNYGYTF
TRBJ1-4	TRBV28	TRBD1	CASTLGQGAYEKLFF
TRBJ2-7	TRBV28	TRBD2	CASSHSSGRLHEQYF
TRBJ2-1	TRBV27	TRBD1	CASSSRQGAMVYEQFF
TRBJ2-5	TRBV5-8	NA	CASSSRQTGPQETQYF
TRBJ2-7	TRBV28	TRBD1	CASSFIGQVSYEQYF
TRBJ1-3	TRBV9	NA	CASGTGNTIYF
TRBJ2-1	TRBV10-2	NA	CATKRDGPNEQFF
TRBJ2-1	TRBV6-1	TRBD2	CASSEWSWALAGDFNEQFF
TRBJ2-5	TRBV5-5	NA	CASSLVYPGETQYF